These 19 T cell receptor beta chains originate from one sample sequenced in a study of cytomegalovirus exposure and HLA in healthy donors. Primers for the PCR totalled 60 Vbeta and 13 Jbeta. Profiling relied on immunoSEQ multiplex PCR, and the TCRdb table lists in-frame clones only, not all of them. The sample includes some 120,000 clones, approximately 80% seen only once; the top ten take around 3%. The sequenced sample was PBMCs. These receptor sequences come from a woman aged 18-29 years in good health and CMV-seropositive.

The rearrangement links TRBV15 to TRBJ1-1; D gene ambiguous. Germline CDR1 and CDR2: LNHNV and YYDKDF (reference sequence). V lost 1 base to trimming and J lost 2 bases, with 8 bases between them. This CDR3 is built from 14 residues. Here the CDR3 DNA reads TGTGCCACCAGCAGAGTCGCAGAAAACACTGAAGCTTTCTTT. Translation gives CATSRVAENTEAFF.

V is TRBV19 and J is TRBJ1-2, with 9 bases that match TRBD1. The CDR3 loop spans 14 amino acids. Trimming took 6 bases from V and 4 from J; bases not matched to a gene: 6. Germline-derived CDR1 and CDR2 are LNHDA and SQIVND (reference sequence). CDR3 region: CASRRTGEGYGYTF. CDR3 bases: TGTGCCAGTAGACGGACAGGGGAGGGCTATGGCTACACCTTC.

The chain uses TRBV6-1 and TRBJ2-2; 8 bases are shared with TRBD2. CDR1 MNHNS and CDR2 SASEGT come from the germline V gene. V gave up 5 bases and J gave up 5 bases; unmatched junction bases: 4. The CDR3 spans 14 residues. CDR3 sequence (DNA): TGTGCCAGCAGTCGTAGCGGGGCGACCGGGGAGCTGTTTTTT. Its protein product is CASSRSGATGELFF.

The genes are TRBV6-5 and TRBJ1-2, with 10 bases aligning to TRBD1. V was clipped by 8 bases and J by 2 bases; unmatched bases: 5. The CDR3 runs to 14 residues. In germline, CDR1 is MNHEY, CDR2 SVGAGI. CDR3 DNA sequence: TGTGCCAGCCGCCCGGGACAGGGGAACTATGGCTACACCTTC. Its translation is CASRPGQGNYGYTF.

The J gene is TRBJ2-7, the V gene TRBV19; D remains unclear. The V end lost 6 bases, the J end lost 0 bases, and 6 bases lay between the germline ends. CDR1 and CDR2 (germline): LNHDA, SQIVND (reference sequence). The CDR3 covers 12 residues. CDR3 sequence: CASSPGSYEQYF. In DNA form, the CDR3 reads TGTGCCAGTAGCCCCGGCTCCTACGAGCAGTACTTC.

This sequence joins TRBV6-5 and TRBJ1-5, with D unclear. CDR1 and CDR2 (germline): MNHEY, SVGAGI. Trimming stripped 5 bases from V and 6 bases from J, with 14 bases between. The CDR3 covers 14 residues. Here the CDR3 reads CASSLNDLGQPQHF. CDR3 nucleotides: TGTGCCAGCAGTCTAAACGACTTGGGTCAGCCCCAGCATTTT.

This clone was detected a few times. This rearrangement joins TRBV27 to TRBJ2-7; D unclear. V was shortened by 0 bases and J by 3 bases, with 6 bases between the two germline ends. CDR1 and CDR2 (germline): MNHEY, SMNVEV (reference sequence). CDR3 length equals 13 residues. DNA of the CDR3: TGTGCCAGCAGTTTATCCCCTAGCTACGAGCAGTACTTC. The encoded protein is CASSLSPSYEQYF.

V gene TRBV7-6 combines with J gene TRBJ1-5; 9 positions match TRBD1. Germline CDR1 reads SGHVS; CDR2 reads FNYEAQ. There are 16 residues in the CDR3. Germline trimming cut 1 base from V and 0 bases from J; bases unmatched to any gene: 1. The DNA of the CDR3 is TGTGCCAGCAGCTTAGGGACAGGGGTTAGCAATCAGCCCCAGCATTTT. Amino acid sequence: CASSLGTGVSNQPQHF.

The genes are TRBV27 and TRBJ2-5; 8 bases are a match to TRBD2. Germline-derived CDR1 and CDR2 are MNHEY and SMNVEV (reference sequence). This CDR3 is built from 15 residues. J lost 5 bases, V lost 4 bases, and 9 bases had no gene match. CDR3 loop: CASSSDGGGYETQYF. DNA for the CDR3: TGTGCCAGCAGTTCGGACGGGGGGGGTTACGAGACCCAGTACTTC.

The chain employs TRBV7-9 and TRBJ1-2, with 9 bases lining up with TRBD1. CDR1 is SEHNR, CDR2 FQNEAQ, per germline (reference sequence). V gave up 8 bases and J gave up 8 bases; unmatched junction bases: 15. The CDR3 covers 15 residues. Here the CDR3 reads CASDRRQGGSRGYTF. In DNA, the CDR3 is TGTGCCAGCGATCGTCGACAGGGGGGTTCGCGCGGCTACACCTTC.

The chain links TRBV2 to TRBJ2-7; 8 bases map to TRBD1. The CDR3 length is 15 residues. Germline V gene lookup returns CDR1 SNHLY and CDR2 FYNNEI. With V trimmed by 3 bases and J by 1 base, 5 bases remained unmatched. DNA of the CDR3: TGTGCCAGCAGTGAGATCCAGGGGGCATCCTACGAGCAGTACTTC. This sequence encodes CASSEIQGASYEQYF.

V gene TRBV10-3 combines with J gene TRBJ2-2; 7 positions agree with TRBD1. There are 15 residues in the CDR3. J was trimmed by 1 base and V by 4 bases; bases with no gene match: 3. Germline lookup yields CDR1 ENHRY and CDR2 SYGVKD. CDR3 sequence: CAISGRDRNTGELFF. CDR3 in DNA: TGTGCCATCAGTGGCCGGGACAGGAACACCGGGGAGCTGTTTTTT.

The genes are TRBV15 and TRBJ1-2; D is unresolved. Trimming stripped 4 bases from V and 3 bases from J, with 6 bases between. The CDR3 runs 12 residues. Per the germline V gene, CDR1 is LNHNV and CDR2 is YYDKDF (reference sequence). The CDR3 coding sequence is TGTGCCACCAGCACCCGGGACTATGGCTACACCTTC. Its protein is CATSTRDYGYTF.

The chain recombines TRBV2 with TRBJ1-2; 8 bases match TRBD1. The CDR3 sequence is 13 residues long. The V segment lost 7 bases and the J segment 7 bases; nucleotides outside the gene matches: 8. The germline V gene has CDR1 SNHLY and CDR2 FYNNEI. The CDR3 is CASNPTGDSGYTF. The CDR3 nucleotides are TGTGCCAGCAATCCGACAGGGGACTCTGGCTACACCTTC.

J is TRBJ2-3 and V is TRBV6-1, with 10 bases that match TRBD2. Germline CDR1 reads MNHNS; CDR2 reads SASEGT. This CDR3 spans 16 amino acids. V was pared by 3 bases and J by 5 bases, with 8 bases of the junction left unmatched. The CDR3 protein is CASSDPGLAEGDTQYF. For the CDR3, the DNA is TGTGCCAGCAGTGATCCCGGACTAGCGGAGGGAGATACGCAGTATTTT.

The genes are TRBV28 and TRBJ1-2, with 9 bases lining up with TRBD1. V was pared by 5 bases and J by 8 bases, with 6 bases of the junction left unmatched. The CDR3 length is 13 residues. CDR1 is MDHEN and CDR2 is SYDVKM in the germline V gene. The DNA of the CDR3 is TGTGCCAGCAGTCTACAGGGGGCCAGGGGCTACACCTTC. Protein sequence: CASSLQGARGYTF.

This clone was seen a single time. The rearrangement joins TRBV4-1 to TRBJ1-4; D is unclear. CDR1 is MGHRA, CDR2 YSYEKL, per germline. Trimming cost V 7 bases and J 1 base, with 7 bases left between them. The CDR3 runs to 13 residues. CDR3 DNA sequence: TGCGCCAGCACCGGGGTAACTAATGAAAAACTGTTTTTT. This encodes CASTGVTNEKLFF.

V is TRBV6-6 and J is TRBJ1-5; D might be TRBD1 (5 bases). The V gene lost 6 bases and the J gene lost 0 bases, with 12 bases spanning the gap. The CDR3 runs to 15 residues. CDR1 MNHNY and CDR2 SVGAGI come from the germline V gene (reference sequence). CDR3 loop: CASRRQGASNQPQHF. The CDR3 DNA is TGTGCCAGCAGAAGACAAGGGGCTAGCAATCAGCCCCAGCATTTT.

This rearrangement joins TRBV5-1 to TRBJ2-3; 10 bases align to TRBD2. The CDR3 length is 16 residues. V lost 1 base and J lost 4; bases outside the gene matches: 6. Germline V lookup: CDR1 SGHRS, CDR2 YFSETQ. The CDR3 sequence is CASSLRASGGPDTQYF. For the CDR3, the DNA is TGCGCCAGCAGCTTGAGGGCTAGCGGGGGCCCAGATACGCAGTATTTT.